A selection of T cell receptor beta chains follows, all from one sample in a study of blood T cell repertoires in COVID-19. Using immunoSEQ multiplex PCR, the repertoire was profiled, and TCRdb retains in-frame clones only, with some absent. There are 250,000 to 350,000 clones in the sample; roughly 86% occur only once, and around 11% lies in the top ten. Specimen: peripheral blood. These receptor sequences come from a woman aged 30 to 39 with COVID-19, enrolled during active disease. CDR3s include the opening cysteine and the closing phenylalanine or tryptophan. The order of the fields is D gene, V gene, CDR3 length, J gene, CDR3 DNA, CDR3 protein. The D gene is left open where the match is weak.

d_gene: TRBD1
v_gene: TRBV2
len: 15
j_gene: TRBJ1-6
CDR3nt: TGTGCCAGCAGTGCCCGGGACAGGGATATTTCACCCCTCCACTTT
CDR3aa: CASSARDRDISPLHF

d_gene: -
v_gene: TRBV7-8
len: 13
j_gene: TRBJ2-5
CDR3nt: TGTGCCAGCAGCGGGAGTAATGGTGAGACCCAGTACTTC
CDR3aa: CASSGSNGETQYF

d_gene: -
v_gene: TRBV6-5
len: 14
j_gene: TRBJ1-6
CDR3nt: TGTGCCAGCACGTGGGGCCAGGGGAATTCACCCCTCCACTTT
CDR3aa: CASTWGQGNSPLHF

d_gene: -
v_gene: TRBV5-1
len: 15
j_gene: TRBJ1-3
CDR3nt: TGCGCCAGCAGCTCCAGCGGGAGCTCTGGAAACACCATATATTTT
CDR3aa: CASSSSGSSGNTIYF

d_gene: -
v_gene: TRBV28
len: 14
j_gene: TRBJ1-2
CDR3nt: TGTGCCAGCAGTACGGACAGAGCTAACTATGGCTACACCTTC
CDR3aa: CASSTDRANYGYTF

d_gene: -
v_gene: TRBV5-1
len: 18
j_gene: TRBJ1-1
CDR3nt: TGCGCCAGCAGCTTGGGGGACCCCGCCCGACAGGTGCGCACTGAAGCTTTCTTT
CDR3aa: CASSLGDPARQVRTEAFF

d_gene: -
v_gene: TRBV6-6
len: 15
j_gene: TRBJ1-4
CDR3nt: TGTGCCAGCAGTTACTCTACAGGGTTTACTGAAAAACTGTTTTTT
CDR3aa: CASSYSTGFTEKLFF

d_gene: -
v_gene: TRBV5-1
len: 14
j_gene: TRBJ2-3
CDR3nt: TGCGCCAGCAGCTTGGGACACCGCACAGATACGCAGTATTTT
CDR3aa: CASSLGHRTDTQYF

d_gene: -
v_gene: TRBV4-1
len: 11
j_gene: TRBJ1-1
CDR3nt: TGCGCCAGCAGCCGCGAACGAGAAGCTTTCTTT
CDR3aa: CASSREREAFF

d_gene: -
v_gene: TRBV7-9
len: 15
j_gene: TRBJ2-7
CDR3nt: TGTGCCAGCAGTCTAGACAGACTTAGCTCCTACGAGCAGTACTTC
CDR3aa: CASSLDRLSSYEQYF

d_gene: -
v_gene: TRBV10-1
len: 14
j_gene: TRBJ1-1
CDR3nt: TGCGCCAGCAGTGAAACAGGGTGGAAAACTGAAGCTTTCTTT
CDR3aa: CASSETGWKTEAFF

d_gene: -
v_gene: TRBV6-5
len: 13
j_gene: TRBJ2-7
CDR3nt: TGTGCCAGCAGTTACTCGATCACCGGGATCGAGTACTTC
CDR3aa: CASSYSITGIEYF

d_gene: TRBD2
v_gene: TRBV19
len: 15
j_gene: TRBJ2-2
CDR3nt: TGTGCCAGTAGTATGCTAGCGGGAGTTTCCGGGGAGCTGTTTTTT
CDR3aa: CASSMLAGVSGELFF

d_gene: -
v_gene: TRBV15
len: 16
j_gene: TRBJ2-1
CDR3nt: TGTGCCACCAGCAGAGTCCCAGGGAATATCTACAATGAGCAGTTCTTC
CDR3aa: CATSRVPGNIYNEQFF

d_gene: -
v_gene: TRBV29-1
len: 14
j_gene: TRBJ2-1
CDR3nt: TGCAGCGTTGAAGATCCGTCTAGCATCAATGAGCAGTTCTTC
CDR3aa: CSVEDPSSINEQFF

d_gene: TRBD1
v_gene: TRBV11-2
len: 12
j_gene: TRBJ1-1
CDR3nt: TGTGCCAGCAGCTCACAGGGGACTGAAGCTTTCTTT
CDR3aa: CASSSQGTEAFF

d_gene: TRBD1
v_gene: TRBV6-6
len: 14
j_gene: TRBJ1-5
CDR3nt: TGTGCCAGCAGTCCGACAGGGTCCAATCAGCCCCAGCATTTT
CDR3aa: CASSPTGSNQPQHF